Following are 5 T cell receptor beta chains from one sample sequenced in a study of CD8+ T cells in alopecia areata. The sample's treatment: oral pan-JAK inhibitor, 5-10 mg twice daily. Sequencing templates came from extracted RNA that was reverse transcribed into cDNA. Profiled with immunoSEQ multiplex PCR; TCRdb holds only in-frame clones, not every one. The sample holds over 150,000 clones; 45% to 65% are singletons and the top ten take 3.3%. Source: CD4+ T cells sorted from blood, taken at week 4, from a patient treated with tofacitinib. These TCRs come from a human donor with alopecia areata.

This clone was recorded a few times. This chain links TRBV25-1 with TRBJ2-5; maybe TRBD2 (7 bases). The germline V gene has CDR1 MGHDK and CDR2 SYGVNS. The V and J ends lost 3 bases and 8 bases respectively, with 19 bases between them. This CDR3 comprises 15 residues. This CDR3 reads CASSEPRGEGETQYF. DNA of the CDR3: TGTGCCAGCAGTGAGCCAAGGGGGGAGGGTGAAACCCAGTACTTC.

This chain connects TRBV18 to TRBJ2-5; D not certain. The CDR3 runs to 15 residues. V dropped 6 bases and J dropped 2 bases, with 16 bases sitting between them. Germline V gene data show CDR1 as KGHSH and CDR2 as LQKENI. CDR3 in DNA: TGTGCCAGCTCTCCATCGACGGAAAATCAAGAGACCCAGTACTTC. Translating gives CASSPSTENQETQYF.

This rearrangement joins TRBV6-5 to TRBJ2-5, with a tentative D call TRBD2 (5 bases). The CDR3 spans 12 residues. Trimming stripped 5 bases from V and 5 bases from J, with 9 bases between. Germline V gives CDR1 MNHEY, CDR2 SVGAGI. The CDR3 region has the DNA TGTGCCAGCAGTCGAGGGTCTGAGACCCAGTACTTC. Its translation is CASSRGSETQYF.

The J gene is TRBJ1-1, the V gene TRBV29-1, with no clear D. Germline V CDR1 and CDR2: SQVTM, ANQGSEA. This CDR3 contains 13 residues. V lost 1 base and J lost 1, with 7 bases in between. The CDR3 sequence: CSVEGMGNTEAFF. The CDR3 DNA reads TGCAGCGTTGAAGGGATGGGGAACACTGAAGCTTTCTTT.

This clone was detected only a few times. This chain uses TRBV7-9 with TRBJ2-1, with 7 bases identical to TRBD1. The V and J ends lost 7 bases and 2 bases, in that order; junction bases with no gene match: 8. CDR1 and CDR2 from the germline V gene are SEHNR and FQNEAQ (reference sequence). This CDR3 contains 15 residues. The CDR3 bases are TGTGCCAGCACCTTGGGACAGTACACCTACAATGAGCAGTTCTTC. It translates to CASTLGQYTYNEQFF.